Detailed here is one TCR beta chain. Per the authors' pipeline: Cell counts per sample came from amplifying reference gene primers. This table comes from immunoSEQ multiplex PCR, and its TCRdb copy is limited to in-frame clones, with some not included. That table gives V, J and clone size, and the DNA gave D and trimming. The data hold about 90,000 clones, with 81% observed a single time. Trimming pared 5 bases from V and 0 bases from J, leaving 14 bases between. The CDR3 has 16 residues. The germline CDR1 and CDR2 sequences are MDHEN and SYDVKM. This entry belongs to a study of blood T cell repertoires in COVID-19. For the study at large: Sources were T cells, B-cell-depleted T cells, or PBMCs; the material itself was cDNA or gDNA.

The J gene is TRBJ1-3, the V gene TRBV28; D is uncertain. This TCR came from a man older than 75 with active or convalescent COVID-19. Sequenced: peripheral blood. The CDR3 bases are TGTGCCAGCAGTAGCGGACGCCGTAGCTCTGGAAACACCATATATTTT. Its protein is CASSSGRRSSGNTIYF. Drawing the rest from reference TRBV28 and TRBJ1-3, the complete variable domain is DVKVTQSSRYLVKRTGEKVFLECVQDMDHENMFWYRQDPGLGLRLIYFSYDVKMKEKGDIPEGYSVSREKKERFSLILESASTNQTSMYLCASSSGRRSSGNTIYFGEGSWLTVV.